This T cell receptor (beta chain) was found in a study of T cell responses to AZD1222 COVID-19 vaccine. Study-level results: Regions left unmutated in variants are reportedly the target of nearly half of spike-specific TCRs. The sample set comprised mostly white British donors with more females, and clonal diversity was possibly underestimated.

Concerning this clone itself: Its target is not known.

Germline V gene lookup returns CDR1 LNHDA and CDR2 SQIVND (reference sequence). There are 15 residues in the CDR3. V lost 7 bases to trimming and J lost 1 base; unmatched junction nucleotides: 9. The table came from immunoSEQ multiplex PCR; TCRdb's copy has only in-frame clones and leaves some out. This table has 100,000 to 150,000 clones, approximately 88% appearing once. This sequence joins TRBV19 and TRBJ1-2; 7 bases are shared with TRBD1. The clonotype originates from an adult in good health. Material: peripheral blood, obtained on day 0 of AZD1222 vaccination. The CDR3 here is CASISRTGYNYGYTF. CDR3 bases: TGTGCCAGTATTTCAAGGACAGGCTATAACTATGGCTACACCTTC. Using reference TRBV19 and TRBJ1-2 for the parts outside the CDR3, the full variable domain is DGGITQSPKYLFRKEGQNVTLSCEQNLNHDAMYWYRQDPGQGLRLIYYSQIVNDFQKGDIAEGYSVSREKKESFPLTVTSAQKNPTAFYLCASISRTGYNYGYTFGSGTRLTVV.